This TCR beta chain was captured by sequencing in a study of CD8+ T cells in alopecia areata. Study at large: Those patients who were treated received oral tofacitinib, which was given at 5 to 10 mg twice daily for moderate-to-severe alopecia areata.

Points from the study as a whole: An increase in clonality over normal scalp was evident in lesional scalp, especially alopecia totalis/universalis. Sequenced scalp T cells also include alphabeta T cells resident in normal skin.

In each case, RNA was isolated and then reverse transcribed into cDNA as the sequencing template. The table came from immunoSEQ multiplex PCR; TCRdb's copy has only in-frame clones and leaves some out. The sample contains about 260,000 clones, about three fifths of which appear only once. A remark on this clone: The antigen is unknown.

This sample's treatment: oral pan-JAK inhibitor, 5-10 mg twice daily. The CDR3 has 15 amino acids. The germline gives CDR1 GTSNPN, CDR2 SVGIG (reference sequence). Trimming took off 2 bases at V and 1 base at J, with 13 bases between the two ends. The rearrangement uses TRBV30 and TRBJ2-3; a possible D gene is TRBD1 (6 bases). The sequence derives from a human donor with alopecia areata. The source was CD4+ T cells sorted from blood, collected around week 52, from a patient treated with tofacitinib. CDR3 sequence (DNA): TGTGCCTGGAGTCGGGCAGGGGCCGGCACAGATACGCAGTATTTT. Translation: CAWSRAGAGTDTQYF.